This T cell receptor (beta chain) was obtained from a study of CD8 T cells in ankylosing spondylitis. A note on this clonotype: The antigen remains undetermined.

Study results and caveats: Clones linked to the disease showed a CD8+ phenotype. They occurred at relatively low frequencies in peripheral blood. Matched synovial fluid from ankylosing spondylitis patients was reported to be enriched for disease-linked clones. There was a TCR beta motif, made of several highly homologous variants, that appeared characteristic of ankylosing spondylitis blood.

Quantitative molecular-barcoded 5'-RACE generated the TCR beta libraries. MiXCR, applied by TCRdb to the 5' RACE reads, yields one record per CDR3 protein. Of about 31,000 distinct CDR3 sequences in the sample, 6.5% to 9% were seen once. Trimming removed 5 bases from V and 10 bases from J, with 15 bases in between. Germline loops: CDR1 SEHNR, CDR2 FQNEAQ (reference sequence). The CDR3 spans 13 residues. Sequencing input: blood, either unsorted or a sorted T cell fraction (not recorded which). The clonotype was recovered from a male donor with ankylosing spondylitis or in good health (not recorded which). This rearrangement joins TRBV7-9 to TRBJ2-1, with a tentative D call TRBD2 (5 bases). In nucleotides, the CDR3 is TGTGCCAGCAGCCCCAACTCCGGCGGGGAGCAGTTCTTC. As protein: CASSPNSGGEQFF.